The T cell receptor (beta chain) under discussion was sequenced for a study of T cells in Graves' hyperthyroidism and ophthalmopathy. The investigators amplified TCR beta CDR3 regions from RNA transcripts. During a first-round RT-PCR of the TCR CDR3, the HTBI primer set was used. One entry per CDR3 protein, called by TCRdb with MiXCR from the multiplex PCR reads. The repertoire has about 420,000 distinct CDR3 sequences, 15% to 18% of them found once; the top ten carry around an eighth. Germline CDR1 GTSNPN, CDR2 SVGIG (reference sequence). This CDR3 region has 16 residues. V shed 3 bases, J shed 8 bases, and the junction held 17 bases outside the gene matches.

The origin of this receptor is a woman aged 18-29 years with Graves' hyperthyroidism. The gene calls are TRBV30 and TRBJ1-2, with TRBD1 identical over 8 bases. The sequencing input was blood. The CDR3 bases are TGTGCCTGGAGGCCGGGGACAGGACACTTCCTAAGGGGCTACACCTTC. Translating it yields CAWRPGTGHFLRGYTF. The full variable domain, rest sourced from reference TRBV30 and TRBJ1-2, is SQTIHQWPATLVQPVGSPLSLECTVEGTSNPNLYWYRQAAGRGLQLLFYSVGIGQISSEVPQNLSASRPQDRQFILSSKKLLLSDSGFYLCAWRPGTGHFLRGYTFGSGTRLTVV.